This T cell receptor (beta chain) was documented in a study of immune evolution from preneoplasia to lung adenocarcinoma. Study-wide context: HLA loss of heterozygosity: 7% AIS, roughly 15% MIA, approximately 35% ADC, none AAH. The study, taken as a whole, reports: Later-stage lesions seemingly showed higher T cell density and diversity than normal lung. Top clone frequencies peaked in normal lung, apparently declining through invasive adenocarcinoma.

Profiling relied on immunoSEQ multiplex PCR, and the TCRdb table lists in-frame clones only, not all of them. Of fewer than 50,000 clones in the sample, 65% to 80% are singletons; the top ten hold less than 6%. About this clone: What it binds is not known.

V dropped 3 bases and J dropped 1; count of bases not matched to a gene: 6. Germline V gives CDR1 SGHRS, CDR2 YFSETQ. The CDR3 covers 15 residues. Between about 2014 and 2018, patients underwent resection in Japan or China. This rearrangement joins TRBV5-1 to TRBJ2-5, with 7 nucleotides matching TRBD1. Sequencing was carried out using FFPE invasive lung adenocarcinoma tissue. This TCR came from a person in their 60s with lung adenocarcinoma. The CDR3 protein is CASSSDRVGQETQYF. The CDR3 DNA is TGCGCCAGCAGCTCAGACAGGGTAGGCCAAGAGACCCAGTACTTC.